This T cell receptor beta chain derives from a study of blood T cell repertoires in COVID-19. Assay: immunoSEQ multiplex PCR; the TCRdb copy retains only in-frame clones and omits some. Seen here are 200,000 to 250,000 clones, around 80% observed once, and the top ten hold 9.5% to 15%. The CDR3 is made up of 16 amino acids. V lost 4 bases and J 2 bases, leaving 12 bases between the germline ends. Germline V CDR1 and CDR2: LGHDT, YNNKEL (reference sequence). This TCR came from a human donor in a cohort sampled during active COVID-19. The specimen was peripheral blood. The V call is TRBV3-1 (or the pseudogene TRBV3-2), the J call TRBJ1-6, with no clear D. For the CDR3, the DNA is TGTGCCAGCAGCCGGCCGGGAGGCCCCTATAATTCACCCCTCCACTTT. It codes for CASSRPGGPYNSPLHF.